These T cell receptor beta chains were read from a single sample in a study of blood T cell repertoires in COVID-19. TCRdb keeps only in-frame clones here, not all; method: immunoSEQ multiplex PCR. The profile shows 95,000 to 150,000 clones, 82% of them singletons. The sample consisted of peripheral blood. The origin of the receptors is a human donor in a cohort sampled during active COVID-19. CDR3s include the opening cysteine and the closing phenylalanine or tryptophan. Each record gives: D gene, J gene, V gene, clone size, CDR3 DNA, CDR3 protein. A D gene is named only where the DNA matches it firmly. Clone size is not always given. Where it is, it says once, few, many or a class for expanded clones.

D gene: -
J gene: TRBJ2-3
V gene: TRBV27
clone size: -
CDR3 DNA: TGTGCCAGCAACCGGGGAGCGGGCACAGATACGCAGTATTTT
CDR3 protein: CASNRGAGTDTQYF

D gene: -
J gene: TRBJ1-4
V gene: TRBV2
clone size: -
CDR3 DNA: TGTGCCAGCATCCCTCCCGGGGGGGTAACTAATGAAAAACTGTTTTTT
CDR3 protein: CASIPPGGVTNEKLFF

D gene: -
J gene: TRBJ2-1
V gene: TRBV11-2
clone size: -
CDR3 DNA: TGTGCCAGCAGCCCCTCCCGAGGCGTGGCCTACAATGAGCAGTTCTTC
CDR3 protein: CASSPSRGVAYNEQFF

D gene: -
J gene: TRBJ1-5
V gene: TRBV27
clone size: -
CDR3 DNA: TGTGCCAGCAGAAACGGACAGCTTAGCAATCAGCCCCAGCATTTT
CDR3 protein: CASRNGQLSNQPQHF

D gene: TRBD1
J gene: TRBJ2-1
V gene: TRBV18
clone size: -
CDR3 DNA: TGTGCCAGCTCAGACACGCGAACCGACAGGGCCCATGAGCAGTTCTTC
CDR3 protein: CASSDTRTDRAHEQFF

D gene: TRBD2
J gene: TRBJ2-2
V gene: TRBV7-9
clone size: -
CDR3 DNA: TGTGCCAGCAGCTTAGCGCGGGGGGCCACCGGGGAGCTGTTTTTT
CDR3 protein: CASSLARGATGELFF

D gene: TRBD1
J gene: TRBJ1-2
V gene: TRBV19
clone size: -
CDR3 DNA: TGTGCCAGTAACCCACAGGGGGCGGAGTATGGCTACACCTTC
CDR3 protein: CASNPQGAEYGYTF

D gene: TRBD1
J gene: TRBJ2-7
V gene: TRBV6-5
clone size: -
CDR3 DNA: TGTGCCAGCAAAAAAACCGGGACAGCTTACTACGAGCAGTACTTC
CDR3 protein: CASKKTGTAYYEQYF

D gene: TRBD2
J gene: TRBJ2-2
V gene: TRBV7-9
clone size: -
CDR3 DNA: TGTGCCAGCAGCGGGGGGGAAGGCGCGAACACCGAGGAGCTGTTTTTT
CDR3 protein: CASSGGEGANTEELFF

D gene: TRBD1
J gene: TRBJ2-7
V gene: TRBV27
clone size: -
CDR3 DNA: TGTGCCAGCAGTTTAAAGGGACAGGGAGTGTTCGAGCAGTACTTC
CDR3 protein: CASSLKGQGVFEQYF

D gene: -
J gene: TRBJ1-1
V gene: TRBV7-9
clone size: once
CDR3 DNA: TGTGCCAGCAGCTTAGTCGGGGACACTGAAGCTTTCTTT
CDR3 protein: CASSLVGDTEAFF

D gene: -
J gene: TRBJ1-5
V gene: TRBV19
clone size: -
CDR3 DNA: TGTGCCAGTAGAGGACAGTCGAATAGCAATCAGCCCCAGCATTTT
CDR3 protein: CASRGQSNSNQPQHF

D gene: -
J gene: TRBJ2-1
V gene: TRBV2
clone size: -
CDR3 DNA: TGTGCCAGCACCGCCCGGACAGATGAGCAGTTCTTC
CDR3 protein: CASTARTDEQFF

D gene: -
J gene: TRBJ2-2
V gene: TRBV12-3/TRBV12-4
clone size: -
CDR3 DNA: TGTGCCAGCAGTAACTCCGGCGGGGAGCTGTTTTTT
CDR3 protein: CASSNSGGELFF

D gene: -
J gene: TRBJ1-1
V gene: TRBV6-5
clone size: -
CDR3 DNA: TGTGCCAGCAGTTACTCGAGGGCGGCTGAAGCTTTCTTT
CDR3 protein: CASSYSRAAEAFF

D gene: TRBD1
J gene: TRBJ1-1
V gene: TRBV19
clone size: -
CDR3 DNA: TGTGCCAGTAGTATATCCGGACAGGGGGGGACTGAAGCTTTCTTT
CDR3 protein: CASSISGQGGTEAFF

D gene: -
J gene: TRBJ2-7
V gene: TRBV12-5
clone size: -
CDR3 DNA: TGTGCTAGTGGTTTAGGGGGCTCCTACGAGCAGTACTTC
CDR3 protein: CASGLGGSYEQYF

D gene: -
J gene: TRBJ2-5
V gene: TRBV3-1/TRBV3-2
clone size: once
CDR3 DNA: TGTGCCAGCACCATAGACTTAGCCCAAGAGACCCAGTACTTC
CDR3 protein: CASTIDLAQETQYF

D gene: TRBD2
J gene: TRBJ2-5
V gene: TRBV10-3
clone size: few
CDR3 DNA: TGTGCCATCAGTGAGGTACTAGCGGGGGTCTCTTCGGGGCGAGAGACCCAGTACTTC
CDR3 protein: CAISEVLAGVSSGRETQYF

D gene: TRBD1
J gene: TRBJ2-7
V gene: TRBV10-3
clone size: -
CDR3 DNA: TGTGCCATCAGTGAGTCTAGGGTGCTGCGGAAGACAGGGGCGAAGTACGAGCAGTACTTC
CDR3 protein: CAISESRVLRKTGAKYEQYF

D gene: TRBD1
J gene: TRBJ2-3
V gene: TRBV5-1
clone size: -
CDR3 DNA: TGCGCCAGCAGCTTTCCGACAGGGGTAGCAGATACGCAGTATTTT
CDR3 protein: CASSFPTGVADTQYF

D gene: -
J gene: TRBJ2-3
V gene: TRBV6-2/TRBV6-3
clone size: -
CDR3 DNA: TGTGCCAGCAGTTCGCTAGGATTTAGCACAGATACGCAGTATTTT
CDR3 protein: CASSSLGFSTDTQYF

D gene: TRBD1
J gene: TRBJ2-3
V gene: TRBV12-5
clone size: -
CDR3 DNA: TGTGCTAGTGGTTTGGGGACAGGGGCTTCAGATACGCAGTATTTT
CDR3 protein: CASGLGTGASDTQYF

D gene: TRBD2
J gene: TRBJ2-7
V gene: TRBV7-9
clone size: -
CDR3 DNA: TGTGCCAGCAGCCCATACCCTGCTAGCGGGGAAATCTCCTACGAGCAGTACTTC
CDR3 protein: CASSPYPASGEISYEQYF

D gene: -
J gene: TRBJ1-2
V gene: TRBV10-3
clone size: -
CDR3 DNA: TGTGCCATCAGTGAGTCGAAGGGGAGGGAAGTAGGCTATGGCTACACCTTC
CDR3 protein: CAISESKGREVGYGYTF

D gene: -
J gene: TRBJ1-2
V gene: TRBV29-1
clone size: -
CDR3 DNA: TGCAGCGTTGAAGATCTTGCAGAAACTAACTATGGCTACACCTTC
CDR3 protein: CSVEDLAETNYGYTF

D gene: TRBD2
J gene: TRBJ2-5
V gene: TRBV6-6
clone size: once
CDR3 DNA: TGTGCCAGCAGTCCGTCCGGAGCGGGGGCAGAAGAGACCCAGTACTTC
CDR3 protein: CASSPSGAGAEETQYF

D gene: -
J gene: TRBJ2-2
V gene: TRBV4-3
clone size: -
CDR3 DNA: TGCGCCAGCAGCCTGTACTTTACAGGGCGATCGAACACCGGGGAGCTGTTTTTT
CDR3 protein: CASSLYFTGRSNTGELFF

D gene: -
J gene: TRBJ1-5
V gene: TRBV11-2
clone size: -
CDR3 DNA: TGTGCCAGCAGCTTAGCCGGGGGGTATCAGCCCCAGCATTTT
CDR3 protein: CASSLAGGYQPQHF

D gene: -
J gene: TRBJ1-2
V gene: TRBV5-6
clone size: -
CDR3 DNA: TGTGCCAGCAGCTTGGAAAGCGCTCGAGGCTATGGCTACACCTTC
CDR3 protein: CASSLESARGYGYTF

D gene: -
J gene: TRBJ2-2
V gene: TRBV5-1
clone size: -
CDR3 DNA: TGCGCCAGCAGCTTCGGGGGCACCGGGGAGCTGTTTTTT
CDR3 protein: CASSFGGTGELFF

D gene: -
J gene: TRBJ2-3
V gene: TRBV5-1
clone size: -
CDR3 DNA: TGCGCCAGCAGGAGATGGATTGGTTTAGGAGTTAGTACAGATACGCAGTATTTT
CDR3 protein: CASRRWIGLGVSTDTQYF

D gene: TRBD1
J gene: TRBJ2-7
V gene: TRBV27
clone size: -
CDR3 DNA: TGTGCCAGCACCTCCCAAGGACAGGGAATGTACGAGCAGTACTTC
CDR3 protein: CASTSQGQGMYEQYF

D gene: TRBD2
J gene: TRBJ2-5
V gene: TRBV6-2/TRBV6-3
clone size: -
CDR3 DNA: TGTGCCAGCAGTTACTCAGGGACTAGCGGGGGGAGGGAGACCCAGTACTTC
CDR3 protein: CASSYSGTSGGRETQYF

D gene: TRBD1
J gene: TRBJ1-3
V gene: TRBV7-9
clone size: -
CDR3 DNA: TGTGCCAGCAGCTTGGCCGCAGGGGGTGCTGGAAACACCATATATTTT
CDR3 protein: CASSLAAGGAGNTIYF

D gene: -
J gene: TRBJ2-3
V gene: TRBV7-2
clone size: -
CDR3 DNA: TGTGCCAGCAGCTTAGTGAGGGGGGATACGCAGTATTTT
CDR3 protein: CASSLVRGDTQYF

D gene: -
J gene: TRBJ1-5
V gene: TRBV19
clone size: -
CDR3 DNA: TGTGCCAGTAGTATCTCGAGAAATAGCAATCAGCCCCAGCATTTT
CDR3 protein: CASSISRNSNQPQHF

D gene: -
J gene: TRBJ2-5
V gene: TRBV21-1
clone size: -
CDR3 DNA: TGTGCCAGCAGCAAACGGGGAGGAGGCGCCCCACAAGAGACCCAGTACTTC
CDR3 protein: CASSKRGGGAPQETQYF

D gene: TRBD2
J gene: TRBJ2-3
V gene: TRBV4-3
clone size: -
CDR3 DNA: TGCGCCAGCAGCCAGGGGACTAGCGGGGCCACAGATACGCAGTATTTT
CDR3 protein: CASSQGTSGATDTQYF

D gene: -
J gene: TRBJ1-1
V gene: TRBV6-6
clone size: -
CDR3 DNA: TGTGCCAGCTCGGAGGGGTACACTGAAGCTTTCTTT
CDR3 protein: CASSEGYTEAFF

D gene: TRBD1
J gene: TRBJ2-1
V gene: TRBV28
clone size: -
CDR3 DNA: TGTGCCAGCAGTCTCAGACAGGGCTCCTACAATGAGCAGTTCTTC
CDR3 protein: CASSLRQGSYNEQFF

D gene: -
J gene: TRBJ1-3
V gene: TRBV5-4
clone size: few
CDR3 DNA: TGTGCCAGCAGCATATTTCCTCCGTTGAGGGAATCTGGAAACACCATATATTTT
CDR3 protein: CASSIFPPLRESGNTIYF